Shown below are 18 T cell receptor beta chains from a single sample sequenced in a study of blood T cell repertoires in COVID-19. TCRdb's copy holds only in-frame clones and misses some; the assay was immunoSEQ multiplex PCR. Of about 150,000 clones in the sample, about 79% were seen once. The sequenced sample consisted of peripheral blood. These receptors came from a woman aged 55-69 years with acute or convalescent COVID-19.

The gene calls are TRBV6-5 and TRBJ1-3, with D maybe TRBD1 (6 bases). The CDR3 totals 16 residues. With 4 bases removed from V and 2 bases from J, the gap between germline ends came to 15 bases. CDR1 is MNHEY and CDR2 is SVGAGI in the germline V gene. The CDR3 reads CASSSIQGGAGNTIYF. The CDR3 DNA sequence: TGTGCCAGCAGTTCAATACAGGGCGGAGCTGGAAACACCATATATTTT.

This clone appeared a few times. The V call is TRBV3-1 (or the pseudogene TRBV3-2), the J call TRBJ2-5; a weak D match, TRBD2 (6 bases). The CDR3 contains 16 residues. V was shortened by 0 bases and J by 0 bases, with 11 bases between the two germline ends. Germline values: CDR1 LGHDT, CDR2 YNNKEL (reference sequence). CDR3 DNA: TGTGCCAGCAGCCAAGAAAGCTGGGACTACCAAGAGACCCAGTACTTC. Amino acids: CASSQESWDYQETQYF.

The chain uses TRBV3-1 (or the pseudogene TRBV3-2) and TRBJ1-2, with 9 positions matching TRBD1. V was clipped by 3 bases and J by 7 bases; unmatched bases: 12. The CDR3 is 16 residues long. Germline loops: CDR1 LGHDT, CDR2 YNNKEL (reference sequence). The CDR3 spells CASSQFPGQGQSGYTF. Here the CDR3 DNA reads TGTGCCAGCAGCCAGTTCCCGGGACAGGGCCAGTCTGGCTACACCTTC.

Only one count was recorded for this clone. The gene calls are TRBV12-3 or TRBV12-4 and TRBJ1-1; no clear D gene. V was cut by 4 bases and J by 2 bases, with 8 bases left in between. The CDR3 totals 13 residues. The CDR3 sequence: CASSSLSNTEAFF. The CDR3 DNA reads TGTGCCAGCAGTTCCCTCAGTAACACTGAAGCTTTCTTT.

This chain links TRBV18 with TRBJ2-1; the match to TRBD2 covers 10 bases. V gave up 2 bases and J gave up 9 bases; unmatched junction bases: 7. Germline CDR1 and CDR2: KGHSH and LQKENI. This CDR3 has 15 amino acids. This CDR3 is CASSPGPSGGAEQFF. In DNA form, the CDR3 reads TGTGCCAGCTCACCAGGGCCCAGCGGGGGGGCTGAGCAGTTCTTC.

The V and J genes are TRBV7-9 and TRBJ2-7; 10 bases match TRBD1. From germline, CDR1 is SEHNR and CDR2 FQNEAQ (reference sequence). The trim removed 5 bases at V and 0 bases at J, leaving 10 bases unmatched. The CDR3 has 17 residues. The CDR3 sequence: CASSPWDRGASSYEQYF. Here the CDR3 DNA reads TGTGCCAGCAGCCCTTGGGACAGGGGCGCGAGCTCCTACGAGCAGTACTTC.

The DNA for the CDR3 is TGTGCCAGCAGTTCGGAGGGACTCAATCAGCCCCAGCATTTT. Its translation is CASSSEGLNQPQHF. The chain couples TRBV27 to TRBJ1-5, with D perhaps TRBD1 (5 bases). The CDR3 totals 14 residues. CDR1 is MNHEY and CDR2 is SMNVEV in the germline V gene (reference sequence). Trimming removed 4 bases at V and 3 bases at J, with 10 bases between.

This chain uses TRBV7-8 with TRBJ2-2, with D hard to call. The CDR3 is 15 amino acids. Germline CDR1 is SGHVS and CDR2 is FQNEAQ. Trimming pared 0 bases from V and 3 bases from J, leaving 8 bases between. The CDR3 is CASSLAGSYTGELFF. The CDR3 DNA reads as TGTGCCAGCAGCTTAGCGGGCTCATACACCGGGGAGCTGTTTTTT.

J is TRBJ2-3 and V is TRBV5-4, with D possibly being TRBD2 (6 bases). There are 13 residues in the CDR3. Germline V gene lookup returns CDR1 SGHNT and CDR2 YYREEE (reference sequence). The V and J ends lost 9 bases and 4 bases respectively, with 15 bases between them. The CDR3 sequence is CAMGTGSSDTQYF. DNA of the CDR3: TGTGCCATGGGGACTGGCAGTTCAGATACGCAGTATTTT.

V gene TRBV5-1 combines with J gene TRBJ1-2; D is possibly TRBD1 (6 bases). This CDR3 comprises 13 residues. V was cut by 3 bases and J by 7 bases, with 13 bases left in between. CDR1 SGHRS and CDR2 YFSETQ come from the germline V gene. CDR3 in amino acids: CASSSWTEAGYTF. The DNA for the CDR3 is TGCGCCAGCAGCTCCTGGACAGAGGCTGGCTACACCTTC. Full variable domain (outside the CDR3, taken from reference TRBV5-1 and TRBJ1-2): KAGVTQTPRYLIKTRGQQVTLSCSPISGHRSVSWYQQTPGQGLQFLFEYFSETQRNKGNFPGRFSGRQFSNSRSEMNVSTLELGDSALYLCASSSWTEAGYTFGSGTRLTVV.

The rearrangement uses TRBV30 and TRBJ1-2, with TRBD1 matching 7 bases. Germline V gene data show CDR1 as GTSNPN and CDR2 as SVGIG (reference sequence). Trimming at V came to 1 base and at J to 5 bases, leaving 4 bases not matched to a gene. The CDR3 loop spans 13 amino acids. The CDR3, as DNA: TGTGCCTGGAGTGCGACAGGGAGGTATGGCTACACCTTC. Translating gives CAWSATGRYGYTF. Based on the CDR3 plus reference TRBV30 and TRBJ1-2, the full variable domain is SQTIHQWPATLVQPVGSPLSLECTVEGTSNPNLYWYRQAAGRGLQLLFYSVGIGQISSEVPQNLSASRPQDRQFILSSKKLLLSDSGFYLCAWSATGRYGYTFGSGTRLTVV.

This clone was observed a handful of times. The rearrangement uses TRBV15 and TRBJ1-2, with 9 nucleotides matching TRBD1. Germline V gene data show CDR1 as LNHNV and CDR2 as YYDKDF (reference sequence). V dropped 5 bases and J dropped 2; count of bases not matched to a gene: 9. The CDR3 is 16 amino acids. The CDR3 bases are TGTGCCACCAGCTCGGACAGGGGACTTTCCAACTATGGCTACACCTTC. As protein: CATSSDRGLSNYGYTF.

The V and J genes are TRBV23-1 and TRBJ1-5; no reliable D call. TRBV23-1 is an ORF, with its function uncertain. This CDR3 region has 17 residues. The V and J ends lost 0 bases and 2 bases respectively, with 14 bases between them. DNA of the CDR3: TGCGCCAGCAGTCAATCTAGCGGGGATCGGGGCAATCAGCCCCAGCATTTT. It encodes CASSQSSGDRGNQPQHF.

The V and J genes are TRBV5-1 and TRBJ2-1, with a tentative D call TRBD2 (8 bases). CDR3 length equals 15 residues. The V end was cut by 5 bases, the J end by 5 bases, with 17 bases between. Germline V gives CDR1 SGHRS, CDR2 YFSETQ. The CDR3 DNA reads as TGCGCCAGCAGATTACAGGGGCGGGGGGACAATGAGCAGTTCTTC. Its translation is CASRLQGRGDNEQFF. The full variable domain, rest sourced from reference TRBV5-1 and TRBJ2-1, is KAGVTQTPRYLIKTRGQQVTLSCSPISGHRSVSWYQQTPGQGLQFLFEYFSETQRNKGNFPGRFSGRQFSNSRSEMNVSTLELGDSALYLCASRLQGRGDNEQFFGPGTRLTVL.

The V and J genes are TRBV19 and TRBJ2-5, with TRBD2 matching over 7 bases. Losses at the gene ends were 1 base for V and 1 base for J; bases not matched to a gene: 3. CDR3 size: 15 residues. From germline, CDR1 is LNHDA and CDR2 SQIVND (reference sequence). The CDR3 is CASSIAAGRQETQYF. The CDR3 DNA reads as TGTGCCAGTAGTATAGCAGCGGGGCGCCAAGAGACCCAGTACTTC. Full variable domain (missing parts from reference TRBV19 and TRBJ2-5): DGGITQSPKYLFRKEGQNVTLSCEQNLNHDAMYWYRQDPGQGLRLIYYSQIVNDFQKGDIAEGYSVSREKKESFPLTVTSAQKNPTAFYLCASSIAAGRQETQYFGPGTRLLVL.

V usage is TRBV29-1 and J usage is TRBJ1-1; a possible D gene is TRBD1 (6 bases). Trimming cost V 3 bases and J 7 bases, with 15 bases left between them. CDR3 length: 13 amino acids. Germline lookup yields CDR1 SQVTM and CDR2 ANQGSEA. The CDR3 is CSVDQQGMGEAFF. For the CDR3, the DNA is TGCAGCGTTGATCAACAGGGCATGGGTGAAGCTTTCTTT.

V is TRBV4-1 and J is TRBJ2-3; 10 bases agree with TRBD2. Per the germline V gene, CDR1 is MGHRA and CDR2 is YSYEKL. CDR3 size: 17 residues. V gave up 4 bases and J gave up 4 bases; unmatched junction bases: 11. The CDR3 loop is CASSLGERGGPADTQYF. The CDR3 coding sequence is TGCGCCAGCAGCCTCGGGGAGCGGGGGGGCCCGGCAGATACGCAGTATTTT.

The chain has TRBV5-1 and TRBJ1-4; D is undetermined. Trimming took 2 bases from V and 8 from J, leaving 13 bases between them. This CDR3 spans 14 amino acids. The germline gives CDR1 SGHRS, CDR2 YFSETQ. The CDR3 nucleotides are TGCGCCAGCAGCTTTGACACGACCGTGGAAAAACTGTTTTTT. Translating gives CASSFDTTVEKLFF.